This paragraph covers one T cell receptor beta chain sequence. Primers for the PCR totalled 60 Vbeta and 13 Jbeta. Profiled with immunoSEQ multiplex PCR; TCRdb holds only in-frame clones, not every one. In the table there are 150,000 to 200,000 clones, roughly 80% of which are singletons. Germline CDR1 and CDR2: SGHDT and YYEEEE. Deletions cut 3 bases from V and 8 bases from J, with 14 bases between. CDR3 length: 13 amino acids. The data were taken from a study of cytomegalovirus exposure and HLA in healthy donors. The sample consisted of PBMCs. This chain links TRBV5-6 with TRBJ1-2; weak D call: TRBD1 (5 bases). The clonotype was recovered from a man aged 18-30 years in good health and CMV-seropositive. The CDR3 is CASSWAGGEGYTF. DNA for the CDR3: TGTGCCAGCAGCTGGGCGGGGGGTGAAGGCTACACCTTC.